This T cell receptor beta chain was captured in a study of memory CD4+ T cells and cytomegalovirus serostatus. Study background: Healthy Belgian adult donors included about nine CMV-positive and 24 CMV-negative people.

Authors' analysis steps: Out-of-frame sequences were removed, leaving roughly 2.1 million distinct TCRbeta sequences. Clones were sequenced by immunoSEQ multiplex PCR, and TCRdb holds only the in-frame ones, with some missing. Clone size and the V and J calls come from that table; the DNA yielded D and trimming. Of around 54,000 clones in the sample, 60% to 80% are singletons; the top ten hold roughly 0.71%. Single viable CD3+CD4+CD8-CD45RO+ cells were sorted as the memory CD4+ T cells. After thawing, CD4+ T cells were positively selected. Germline V gene data show CDR1 as MGHRA and CDR2 as YSYEKL. The CDR3 totals 17 residues. The V and J ends lost 4 bases and 9 bases, in that order; junction bases with no gene match: 17.

Sequenced sample: memory CD4+ T cells from blood. V gene TRBV4-1 combines with J gene TRBJ1-2; 10 bases align to TRBD1. The sequence came from an adult in good health and CMV-seronegative. CDR3: CASSPQGPGDRGLSYTF. The CDR3 bases are TGCGCCAGCAGCCCACAAGGTCCCGGAGACAGGGGGCTGAGCTACACCTTC.